These 13 T cell receptor beta chains originate from one sample sequenced in a study of shared clonotypes between healthy human individuals. Data came from immunoSEQ multiplex PCR; TCRdb stores just in-frame clones and leaves some out. The sample records 2,500,000 or so clones, approximately 93% being singletons. The sequenced sample was naive CD4+ T cells from PBMCs. Subset of the sample: CD45RA+ positively selected. The receptors shown here come from a man aged 18 to 35 in good health. Some clones in this sample may be carry-over from other donors' samples.

The chain links TRBV18 to TRBJ2-1; the D gene is possibly TRBD2 (6 bases). This CDR3 is built from 13 residues. CDR1 and CDR2 from the germline V gene are KGHSH and LQKENI. V lost 2 bases, J lost 9 bases, and 11 bases lay in between. CDR3 amino acids: CASSPLEGPEQFF. The CDR3 DNA reads TGTGCCAGCTCACCATTGGAGGGTCCTGAGCAGTTCTTC.

V usage is TRBV11-2 and J usage is TRBJ2-4, with D hard to call. Germline-derived CDR1 and CDR2 are SGHAT and FQNNGV. CDR3 size: 16 residues. V was pared by 1 base and J by 0 bases, with 10 bases between. The CDR3 reads CASSLGMATAKNIQYF. CDR3 in DNA: TGTGCCAGCAGCTTAGGTATGGCGACAGCCAAAAACATTCAGTACTTC. The full variable domain, in which reference TRBV11-2 and TRBJ2-4 provide the parts outside the CDR3, is EAGVAQSPRYKIIEKRQSVAFWCNPISGHATLYWYQQILGQGPKLLIQFQNNGVVDDSQLPKDRFSAERLKGVDSTLKIQPAKLEDSAVYLCASSLGMATAKNIQYFGAGTRLSVL.

This chain links TRBV5-6 with TRBJ1-3; possible D gene TRBD1, 5 bases. The CDR3 loop spans 17 amino acids. The germline V and J ends were trimmed by 2 bases and 0 bases, with 15 bases remaining between them. Germline CDR1 is SGHDT and CDR2 is YYEEEE. CDR3 region: CASSFFPGGVSGNTIYF. The CDR3 coding sequence is TGTGCCAGCAGCTTTTTTCCCGGGGGGGTCTCTGGAAACACCATATATTTT.

The chain links TRBV10-3 to TRBJ2-5; TRBD1 matches 9 bases. V shed 6 bases and J 5 bases; nucleotides not matched to a gene: 13. This CDR3 is built from 16 residues. Germline CDR1 ENHRY, CDR2 SYGVKD. The chain's CDR3 is CAISLQGATSPETQYF. The CDR3 DNA reads as TGTGCCATCAGCCTACAGGGGGCGACATCCCCGGAGACCCAGTACTTC.

This chain uses TRBV29-1 with TRBJ2-4; D unresolved. The V gene lost 8 bases and the J gene lost 6 bases, with 11 bases spanning the gap. Germline values: CDR1 SQVTM, CDR2 ANQGSEA. The CDR3 runs to 11 residues. CDR3 DNA sequence: TGCAGCACGGCGGAGTTAAACATTCAGTACTTC. Its translation: CSTAELNIQYF.

As for this clone: Different DNA sequences within this sample yield the same CDR3. The genes are TRBV2 and TRBJ2-3, with 13 nucleotides matching TRBD2. V shed 8 bases and J 6 bases; nucleotides not matched to a gene: 5. Germline V CDR1 and CDR2: SNHLY, FYNNEI. This CDR3 contains 14 residues. DNA for the CDR3: TGTGCCAGCCGAACTAGCGGGAGGGCCGATACGCAGTATTTT. Protein product: CASRTSGRADTQYF.

The genes are TRBV2 and TRBJ1-5; a weak D match, TRBD1 (6 bases). The V end lost 10 bases, the J end lost 4 bases, and 20 bases lay between the germline ends. Germline V gene sequence: CDR1 SNHLY, CDR2 FYNNEI. CDR3 length: 15 residues. The CDR3 sequence: CATSPEGGLNQPQHF. The CDR3 DNA follows: TGTGCCACCTCTCCGGAGGGGGGGTTGAATCAGCCCCAGCATTTT.

The chain links TRBV10-1 to TRBJ2-2, with 11 bases matching TRBD2. Trimming cost V 8 bases and J 6 bases; bases outside gene matches: 17. CDR1 and CDR2 (germline): WNHNN, SYGVQD (reference sequence). The CDR3 covers 18 residues. CDR3 sequence: CASGPLAGGPRGPGELFF. In DNA, the CDR3 is TGCGCCAGCGGCCCTTTAGCGGGAGGGCCTCGTGGACCCGGGGAGCTGTTTTTT.

J is TRBJ2-7 and V is TRBV6-4; D could derive from TRBD1 or TRBD2 (6 bases each). V lost 0 bases to trimming and J lost 9 bases, with 12 bases between them. The CDR3 length is 13 residues. In germline, CDR1 is MRHNA, CDR2 SNTAGT. Written as DNA, the CDR3 is TGTGCCAGCAGTGACTCATTCGGGGGCGGGCAGTACTTC. This sequence encodes CASSDSFGGGQYF.

The chain recombines TRBV18 with TRBJ2-3, with D perhaps TRBD1 or TRBD2 (6 bases each). The germline V gene has CDR1 KGHSH and CDR2 LQKENI. This CDR3 spans 14 amino acids. V was cut by 8 bases and J by 8 bases, with 20 bases left in between. CDR3 DNA sequence: TGTGCCAGCCACACTAGCACAGGGATGGGTACGCAGTATTTT. Translating it yields CASHTSTGMGTQYF. Full variable domain (missing parts from reference TRBV18 and TRBJ2-3): NAGVMQNPRHLVRRRGQEARLRCSPMKGHSHVYWYRQLPEEGLKFMVYLQKENIIDESGMPKERFSAEFPKEGPSILRIQQVVRGDSAAYFCASHTSTGMGTQYFGPGTRLTVL.

The chain couples TRBV20-1 to TRBJ2-3; D not certain. The CDR3 runs 8 residues. CDR1 and CDR2 from the germline V gene are DFQATT and SNEGSKA (reference sequence). Trimming took 6 bases from V and 5 from J, leaving 0 bases between them. The CDR3 DNA follows: TGCAGTGCAGATACGCAGTATTTT. Its translation: CSADTQYF.

J is TRBJ1-2 and V is TRBV6-5; no definite D call. Germline V CDR1 and CDR2: MNHEY, SVGAGI. Deletions cut 4 bases from V and 2 bases from J, with 11 bases between. This CDR3 contains 14 residues. CDR3 loop: CASSLSGPNYGYTF. The CDR3 region has the DNA TGTGCCAGCAGTTTATCCGGGCCCAACTATGGCTACACCTTC.

This clone was detected only a few times. The chain employs TRBV4-1 and TRBJ1-2; D gene ambiguous. The V and J ends lost 1 base and 5 bases respectively, with 8 bases between them. Germline assignment: CDR1 MGHRA and CDR2 YSYEKL. There are 13 residues in the CDR3. CDR3 DNA sequence: TGCGCCAGCAGCCAAGTTGGACGGTATGGCTACACCTTC. Its protein product is CASSQVGRYGYTF.